This T cell receptor beta chain was identified during a study of identical twins. TCRdb passed the 5' RACE reads through MiXCR, listing each CDR3 protein once. The sample has 1.5 million or so distinct CDR3 sequences, around 33% seen once; the top ten hold approximately 0.29%. The germline V gene has CDR1 LGHDT and CDR2 YNNKEL (reference sequence). This CDR3 region has 11 residues. V lost 3 bases and J 6 bases, leaving 6 bases between the germline ends. This clonotype originated in a newborn girl in good health. Sequencing was performed on cord blood. The rearrangement links TRBV3-1 to TRBJ2-7; D gene uncertain. Written as DNA, the CDR3 is TGTGCCAGCAGCCAGGGGTTCGAGCAGTACTTC. Translation: CASSQGFEQYF.